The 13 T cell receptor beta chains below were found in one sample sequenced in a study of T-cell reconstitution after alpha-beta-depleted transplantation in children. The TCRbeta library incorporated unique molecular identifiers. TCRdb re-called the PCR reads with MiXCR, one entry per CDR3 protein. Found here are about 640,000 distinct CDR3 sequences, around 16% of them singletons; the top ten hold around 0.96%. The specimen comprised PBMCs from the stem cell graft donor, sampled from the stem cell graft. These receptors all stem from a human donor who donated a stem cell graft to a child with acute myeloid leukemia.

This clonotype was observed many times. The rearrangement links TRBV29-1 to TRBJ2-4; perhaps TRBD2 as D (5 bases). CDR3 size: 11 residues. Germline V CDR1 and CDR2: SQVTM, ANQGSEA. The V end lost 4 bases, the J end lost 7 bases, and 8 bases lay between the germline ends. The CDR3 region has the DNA TGCAGCGTTGCTTCGGGGAACATTCAGTACTTC. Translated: CSVASGNIQYF. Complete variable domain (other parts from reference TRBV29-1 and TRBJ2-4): SAVISQKPSRDICQRGTSLTIQCQVDSQVTMMFWYRQQPGQSLTLIATANQGSEATYESGFVIDKFPISRPNLTFSTLTVSNMSPEDSSIYLCSVASGNIQYFGAGTRLSVL.

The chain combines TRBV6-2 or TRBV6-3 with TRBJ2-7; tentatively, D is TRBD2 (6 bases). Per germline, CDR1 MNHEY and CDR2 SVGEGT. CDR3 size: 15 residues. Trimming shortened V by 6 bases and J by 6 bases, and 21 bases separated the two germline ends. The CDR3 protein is CASSSGTRAFGEQYV. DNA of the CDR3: TGTGCCAGCAGCTCCGGGACTCGCGCGTTCGGCGAGCAGTACGTC.

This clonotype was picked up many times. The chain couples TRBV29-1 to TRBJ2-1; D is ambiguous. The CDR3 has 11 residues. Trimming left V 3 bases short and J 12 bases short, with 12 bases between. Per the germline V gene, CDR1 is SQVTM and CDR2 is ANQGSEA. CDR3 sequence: CSVDQGLGQFF. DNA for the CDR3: TGCAGCGTTGACCAAGGCCTTGGGCAGTTCTTC.

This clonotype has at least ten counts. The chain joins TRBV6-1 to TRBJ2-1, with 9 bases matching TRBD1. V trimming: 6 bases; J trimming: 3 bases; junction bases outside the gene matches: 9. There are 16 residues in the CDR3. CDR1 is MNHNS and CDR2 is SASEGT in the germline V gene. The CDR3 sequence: CASSNRTGALYNEQFF. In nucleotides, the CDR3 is TGTGCCAGCAGCAATAGGACAGGGGCACTCTACAATGAGCAGTTCTTC.

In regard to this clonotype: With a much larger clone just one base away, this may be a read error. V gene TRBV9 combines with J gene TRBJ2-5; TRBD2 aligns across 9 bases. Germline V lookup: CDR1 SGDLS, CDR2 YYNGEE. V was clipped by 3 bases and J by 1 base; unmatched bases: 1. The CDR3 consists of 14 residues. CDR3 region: CASSGSGGQETQYF. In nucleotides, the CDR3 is TGTGCCAGCAGCGGTAGCGGGGGCCAAGAGACCCAGTACTTC.

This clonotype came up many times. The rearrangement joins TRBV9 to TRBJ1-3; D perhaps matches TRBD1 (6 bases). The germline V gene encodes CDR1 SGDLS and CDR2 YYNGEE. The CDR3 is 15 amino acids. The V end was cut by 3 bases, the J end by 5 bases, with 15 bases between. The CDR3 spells CASSDQDRSRNTIYF. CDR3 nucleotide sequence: TGTGCCAGCAGCGACCAGGACAGATCAAGAAACACCATATATTTT.

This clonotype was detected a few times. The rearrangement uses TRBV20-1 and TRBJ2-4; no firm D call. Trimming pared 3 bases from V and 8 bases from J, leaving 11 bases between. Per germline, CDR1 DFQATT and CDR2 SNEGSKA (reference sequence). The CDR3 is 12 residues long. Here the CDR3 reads CSARRDLDIQYF. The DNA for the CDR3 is TGCAGTGCTAGGCGCGACCTTGACATTCAGTACTTC.

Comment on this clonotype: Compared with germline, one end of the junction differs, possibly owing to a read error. In DNA, the CDR3 is TGTGCCAGCAGCTTAGCGAAACAGCCCTGGGATCAGCCCGAGCATTTT. Amino acids: CASSLAKQPWDQPEHF. The chain carries TRBV7-9 and TRBJ1-5; unclear D gene. The germline gives CDR1 SEHNR, CDR2 FQNEAQ (reference sequence). The CDR3 extends over 16 amino acids.

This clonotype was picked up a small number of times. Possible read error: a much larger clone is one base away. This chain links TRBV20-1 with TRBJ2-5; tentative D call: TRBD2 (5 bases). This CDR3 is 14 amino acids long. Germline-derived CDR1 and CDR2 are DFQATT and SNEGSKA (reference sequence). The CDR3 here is CSTRDWAGEETQYF. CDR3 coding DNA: TGCAGTACTAGAGATTGGGCAGGCGAAGAGACCCAGTACTTC.

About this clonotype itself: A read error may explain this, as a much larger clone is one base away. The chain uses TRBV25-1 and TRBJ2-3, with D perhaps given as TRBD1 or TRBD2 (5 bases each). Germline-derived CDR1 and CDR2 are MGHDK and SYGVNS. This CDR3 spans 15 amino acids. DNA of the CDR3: TGTGCCAGCAGTAAATATCTGTTGGGGGAAGATACGCACTATTTT. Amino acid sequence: CASSKYLLGEDTHYF.

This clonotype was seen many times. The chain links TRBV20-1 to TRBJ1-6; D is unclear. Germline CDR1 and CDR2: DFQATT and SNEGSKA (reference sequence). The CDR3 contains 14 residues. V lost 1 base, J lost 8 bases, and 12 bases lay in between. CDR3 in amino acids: CSARAGDGDSPLHF. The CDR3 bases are TGCAGTGCTAGAGCCGGGGATGGAGATTCACCCCTCCACTTT.

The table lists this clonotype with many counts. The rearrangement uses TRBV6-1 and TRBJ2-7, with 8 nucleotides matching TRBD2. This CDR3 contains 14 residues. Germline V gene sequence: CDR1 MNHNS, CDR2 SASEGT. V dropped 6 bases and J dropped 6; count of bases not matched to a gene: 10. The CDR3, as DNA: TGTGCCAGCAGCCTCGGGAGGGGGACATCCGAGCAGTACTTC. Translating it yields CASSLGRGTSEQYF.

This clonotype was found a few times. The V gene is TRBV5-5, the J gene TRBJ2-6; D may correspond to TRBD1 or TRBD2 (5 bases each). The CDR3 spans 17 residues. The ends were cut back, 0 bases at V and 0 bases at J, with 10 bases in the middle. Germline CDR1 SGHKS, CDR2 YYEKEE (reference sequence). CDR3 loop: CASSLAGAASGANVLTF. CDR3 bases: TGTGCCAGCAGCTTGGCCGGGGCAGCCTCTGGGGCCAACGTCCTGACTTTC.